This record covers a single TCR beta chain. This sample is drawn from a study of control samples from healthy donors and cancer patients. The ends were cut back, 6 bases at V and 3 bases at J, with 9 bases in the middle. The CDR3 sequence is 14 residues long. CDR1 is MRHNA and CDR2 is SNTAGT in the germline V gene. This table comes from immunoSEQ multiplex PCR, and its TCRdb copy is limited to in-frame clones, with some not included. The sample contains under 200,000 clones, around 96% of which appear only once. The V call is TRBV6-4, the J call TRBJ1-6; D ambiguous. This sequence originates from a woman in her forties in good health. The specimen sequenced was blood. This CDR3 is CASRDTSYNSPLHF. In DNA form, the CDR3 reads TGTGCCAGCAGGGATACTAGCTATAATTCACCCCTCCACTTT.